The 17 T cell receptor beta chains listed next were all sequenced from one sample in a study of response to subunit inactivated influenza vaccine. Using its own MiXCR run on the RT-PCR reads, TCRdb lists one record per CDR3 protein. This sample yields 650,000 to 700,000 distinct CDR3 sequences, of which less than 20% are seen a single time; approximately 10% belongs to the top ten. The sample here was PBMCs from blood, taken about 11 days after vaccination. Receptors were obtained from a man in his fifties who received an inactivated influenza vaccine.

This rearrangement joins TRBV3-1 to TRBJ1-1; possible D gene TRBD1, 5 bases. The CDR3 has 14 residues. The V gene lost 1 base and the J gene lost 6 bases, with 12 bases spanning the gap. CDR1 is LGHDT, CDR2 YNNKEL, per germline (reference sequence). The DNA of the CDR3 is TGTGCCAGCAGCCAAGTGAGGGGAAAGGCTGAAGCTTTCTTT. Protein product: CASSQVRGKAEAFF.

A few counts support this clonotype. The chain uses TRBV19 and TRBJ1-2; D gene ambiguous. The germline V gene has CDR1 LNHDA and CDR2 SQIVND (reference sequence). Trimming took 6 bases from V and 4 from J, leaving 9 bases between them. The CDR3 sequence is 12 residues long. CDR3 nucleotides: TGTGCCAGTAGGCGCTCGGCCTATGGCTACACCTTC. Protein sequence: CASRRSAYGYTF.

Written as DNA, the CDR3 is TGCAGCGCCGTCCAGACAGCCGAGCAGTACTTC. Protein sequence: CSAVQTAEQYF. V usage is TRBV29-1 and J usage is TRBJ2-7; weak D call: TRBD1 (5 bases). Germline-derived CDR1 and CDR2 are SQVTM and ANQGSEA. The CDR3 totals 11 residues. Between the trimmed V and J ends, which lost 7 bases and 6 bases, there was a span of 13 bases.

The sample holds a few counts of this clonotype. The V gene is TRBV4-3, the J gene TRBJ2-2, with TRBD1 as a possible D gene (6 bases). The CDR3 totals 14 residues. Germline CDR1 reads LGHNA; CDR2 reads YSLEER. Trimming removed 3 bases from V and 6 bases from J, with 11 bases in between. The chain's CDR3 is CASSQLGAAGELFF. CDR3 sequence (DNA): TGCGCCAGCAGCCAGTTGGGGGCGGCCGGGGAGCTGTTTTTT.

This clonotype was detected only a few times. V gene TRBV10-3 combines with J gene TRBJ2-1; 9 nucleotides match TRBD2. Per the germline V gene, CDR1 is ENHRY and CDR2 is SYGVKD. The CDR3 is 19 amino acids. Germline trimming cut 0 bases from V and 0 bases from J; bases unmatched to any gene: 9. The CDR3 protein is CAISESSGRPLSSYNEQFF. CDR3 DNA: TGTGCCATCAGTGAGTCGAGCGGGAGGCCCTTAAGCTCCTACAATGAGCAGTTCTTC.

V gene TRBV12-3 or TRBV12-4 combines with J gene TRBJ2-1; TRBD2 matches 7 bases. V shed 3 bases and J 10 bases; nucleotides not matched to a gene: 9. This CDR3 has 14 residues. The CDR3 DNA reads as TGTGCCAGCAGTTTGCGGGAGCGGAGGGACGAGCAGTTCTTC. This encodes CASSLRERRDEQFF.

This chain joins TRBV6-2 or TRBV6-3 and TRBJ2-1; 8 nucleotides line up with TRBD1. CDR3 size: 15 residues. Germline V gives CDR1 MNHEY, CDR2 SVGEGT. After removal of 2 bases from V and 4 bases from J, the junction contained 4 bases not matched to a gene. The CDR3 here is CASSYPGQGYNEQFF. The DNA of the CDR3 is TGTGCCAGCAGTTACCCCGGACAGGGATACAATGAGCAGTTCTTC.

The chain employs TRBV27 and TRBJ1-1; D not certain. Germline V gene data show CDR1 as MNHEY and CDR2 as SMNVEV (reference sequence). With 8 bases removed from V and 1 base from J, the gap between germline ends came to 14 bases. CDR3 length: 14 residues. DNA of the CDR3: TGTGCCAGCCGCTTAGTCCCCAGGAACACTGAAGCTTTCTTT. This encodes CASRLVPRNTEAFF.

This clonotype was observed a handful of times. The gene calls are TRBV12-3 or TRBV12-4 and TRBJ2-1; 8 nucleotides line up with TRBD1. V lost 4 bases and J lost 6; bases outside the gene matches: 26. This CDR3 comprises 21 residues. CDR3 in amino acids: CASSSGGGDRNVQRAPNEQFF. In nucleotides, the CDR3 is TGTGCCAGCAGTTCGGGCGGCGGGGACAGGAATGTCCAGAGGGCCCCCAATGAGCAGTTCTTC.

The J gene is TRBJ2-7, the V gene TRBV10-3; TRBD1 aligns across 9 bases. CDR1 ENHRY and CDR2 SYGVKD come from the germline V gene. The V gene end was trimmed by 6 bases and the J gene end by 3 bases; junction bases not matched to a gene: 3. The length of the CDR3 is 13 residues. In DNA, the CDR3 is TGTGCCATCAGGGAGGGACAGGGCTACGAGCAGTACTTC. It codes for CAIREGQGYEQYF.

V is TRBV10-3 and J is TRBJ2-1; D call uncertain. The CDR3 length is 13 residues. Germline V CDR1 and CDR2: ENHRY, SYGVKD. Between the trimmed V and J ends, which lost 3 bases and 7 bases, there was a span of 10 bases. The CDR3 here is CAISERVPNEQFF. The CDR3 DNA is TGTGCCATCAGTGAACGAGTGCCGAATGAGCAGTTCTTC.

This sequence joins TRBV19 and TRBJ2-2; D call uncertain. Germline CDR1 reads LNHDA; CDR2 reads SQIVND (reference sequence). The V end was cut by 3 bases, the J end by 0 bases, with 8 bases between. The CDR3 contains 15 residues. The CDR3 loop is CASSIVGTNTGELFF. The DNA of the CDR3 is TGTGCCAGTAGTATTGTCGGTACGAACACCGGGGAGCTGTTTTTT.

The chain uses TRBV12-3 or TRBV12-4 and TRBJ2-7; 10 positions match TRBD1. The CDR3 runs 15 residues. After removal of 1 base from V and 2 bases from J, the junction contained 2 bases not matched to a gene. The CDR3 DNA reads as TGTGCCAGCAGTTTAGGTGGACAGGGGGCCTACGAGCAGTACTTC. Protein: CASSLGGQGAYEQYF.

The CDR3 protein is CATSRGADGSYEQYF. The CDR3 nucleotides are TGTGCCACCAGCAGAGGGGCAGATGGATCCTACGAGCAGTACTTC. The V call is TRBV15, the J call TRBJ2-7; D unresolved. The V end lost 1 base, the J end lost 1 base, and 11 bases lay between the germline ends. Germline V CDR1 and CDR2: LNHNV, YYDKDF (reference sequence). The CDR3 spans 15 residues.

The rearrangement links TRBV24-1 to TRBJ2-5; the match to TRBD1 covers 10 bases. Germline-derived CDR1 and CDR2 are KGHDR and SFDVKD. J gave up 1 base and V 5 bases, and 3 bases lay outside the gene matches. There are 15 residues in the CDR3. The CDR3 protein is CATSAGQGFQETQYF. The CDR3 region has the DNA TGTGCCACCAGTGCGGGACAGGGGTTCCAAGAGACCCAGTACTTC.

This rearrangement joins TRBV29-1 to TRBJ2-3, with 7 bases matching TRBD1. There are 15 residues in the CDR3. Germline-derived CDR1 and CDR2 are SQVTM and ANQGSEA. J lost 0 bases, V lost 7 bases, and 10 bases had no gene match. The CDR3 region has the DNA TGCAGCGGATCAACCGGGACAGCTAGCACAGATACGCAGTATTTT. This translates into CSGSTGTASTDTQYF.

This clonotype occurred a few times. V is TRBV29-1 and J is TRBJ2-3; D is undetermined. The CDR3 has 10 residues. The V gene's germline CDR1 is SQVTM and CDR2 ANQGSEA. CDR3 coding DNA: TGCAGTTTTGGCACAGATACGCAGTATTTT. This codes for CSFGTDTQYF.